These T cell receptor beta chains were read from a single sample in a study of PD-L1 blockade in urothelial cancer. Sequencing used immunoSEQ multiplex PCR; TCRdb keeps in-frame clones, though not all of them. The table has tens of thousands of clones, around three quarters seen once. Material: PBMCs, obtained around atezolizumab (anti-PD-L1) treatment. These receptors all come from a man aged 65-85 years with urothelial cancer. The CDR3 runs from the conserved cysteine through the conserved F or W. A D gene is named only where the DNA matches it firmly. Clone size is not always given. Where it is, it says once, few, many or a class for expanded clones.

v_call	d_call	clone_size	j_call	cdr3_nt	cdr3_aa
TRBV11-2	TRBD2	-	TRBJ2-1	TGTGCCAGCAGCTTAGAGAGAGGGACTAGCCTAGGTGAGCAGTTCTTC	CASSLERGTSLGEQFF
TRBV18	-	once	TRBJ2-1	TGTGCCAGCTCACAGAGTAACAGCAACAATGAGCAGTTCTTC	CASSQSNSNNEQFF
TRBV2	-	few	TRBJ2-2	TGTGCCAGCACACTAGGGGGTTACACCGGGGAGCTGTTTTTT	CASTLGGYTGELFF
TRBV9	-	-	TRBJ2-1	TGTGCCAGCAGCCCACAGGGTCGATATGAGCAGTTCTTC	CASSPQGRYEQFF
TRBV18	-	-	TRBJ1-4	TGTGCCAGCTCAGAGTCAGAAAAACTGTTTTTT	CASSESEKLFF
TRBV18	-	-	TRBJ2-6	TGTGCCAGCTCACCACTCTCGTGGGAGGCTGGGGCCAACGTCCTGACTTTC	CASSPLSWEAGANVLTF
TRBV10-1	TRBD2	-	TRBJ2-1	TGCGCCAGCAGTGAGTCGGGGCGGGGGGGATACAATGAGCAGTTCTTC	CASSESGRGGYNEQFF
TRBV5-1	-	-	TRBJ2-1	TGCGCCAGCAGCTTCGAGGGAGAACCCTACAATGAGCAGTTCTTC	CASSFEGEPYNEQFF
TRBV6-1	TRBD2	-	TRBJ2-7	TGTGCCAGCAGTGAAGTCACTAGCGGGTACGAGCAGTACTTC	CASSEVTSGYEQYF
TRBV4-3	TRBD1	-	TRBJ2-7	TGCGCCAGCAGCCAAGGTCGGGACAGTTCCTACGAGCAGTACTTC	CASSQGRDSSYEQYF
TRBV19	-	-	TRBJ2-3	TGTGCCAGTAGGGGGGCCGTCACCACAGATACGCAGTATTTT	CASRGAVTTDTQYF
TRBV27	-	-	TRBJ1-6	TGTGCCAGCAGTTTTCGCCAGGGTAATTCACCCCTCCACTTT	CASSFRQGNSPLHF
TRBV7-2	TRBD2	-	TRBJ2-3	TGTGCCAGCAGCTTCGGGAGGGTCGGTAGCACAGATACGCAGTATTTT	CASSFGRVGSTDTQYF
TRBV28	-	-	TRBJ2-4	TGTGCCAGCAGTTCGGGGACAACCATAAACATTCAGTACTTC	CASSSGTTINIQYF
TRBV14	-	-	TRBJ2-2	TGTGCCAGCAGCCAAGGTTACAGGGCTAGCGGGGAGCTGTTTTTT	CASSQGYRASGELFF
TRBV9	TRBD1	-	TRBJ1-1	TGTGCCAGCAGCCAACGGACAGGGGCGACTGAAGCTTTCTTT	CASSQRTGATEAFF
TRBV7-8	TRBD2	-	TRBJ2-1	TGTGCCAGCAGCTTAAGGGCGGGAGCGTACAATGAGCAGTTCTTC	CASSLRAGAYNEQFF
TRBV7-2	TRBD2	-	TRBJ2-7	TGTGCCAGCACCCGGCGGGGGGGGTTAGACGAGCAGTACTTC	CASTRRGGLDEQYF
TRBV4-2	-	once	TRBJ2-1	TGTGCCAGCAGACGAGACACGGCCTACAATGAGCAGTTCTTC	CASRRDTAYNEQFF
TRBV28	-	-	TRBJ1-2	TGTGCCAGCAGTCCCCCCGGGTTTTCCCTCCTTGGCTACACCTTC	CASSPPGFSLLGYTF
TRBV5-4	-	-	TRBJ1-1	TGTGCCAGCAGCTTGGAGGCAGGGGTGAACACTGAAGCTTTCTTT	CASSLEAGVNTEAFF
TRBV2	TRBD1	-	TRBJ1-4	TGTGCCAGCAGTCGGGACAGGGCTAATAATGAAAAACTGTTTTTT	CASSRDRANNEKLFF
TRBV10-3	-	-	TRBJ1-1	TGTGCCACCGCTCATTTAGGAGGGACTAACACTGAAGCTTTCTTT	CATAHLGGTNTEAFF
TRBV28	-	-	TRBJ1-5	TGTGCCAGCAGTCTCGCGCGTCAACATCAGCCCCAGCATTTT	CASSLARQHQPQHF
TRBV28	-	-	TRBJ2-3	TGTGCCAGCAGTTTTGAGAGAACCGACACAGATACGCAGTATTTT	CASSFERTDTDTQYF
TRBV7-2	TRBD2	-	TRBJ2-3	TGTGCCAGCAGCTTAGTACCAGGGAGGGGAGATACGCAGTATTTT	CASSLVPGRGDTQYF
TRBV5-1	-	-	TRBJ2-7	TGCGCCAGCAGCTCCCATCTTGACAGGACCGTCTCCTACGAGCAGTACTTC	CASSSHLDRTVSYEQYF
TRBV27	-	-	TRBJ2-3	TGTGCCAGCAGTTTAAGCGGGACATACACAGATACGCAGTATTTT	CASSLSGTYTDTQYF
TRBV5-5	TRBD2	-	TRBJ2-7	TGTGCCAGCAGCTTGGCGGGAAGAGGTAGCGGGAGGGTGGGCGAGCAGTACTTC	CASSLAGRGSGRVGEQYF